The 23 T cell receptor beta chains below come from one sample, sequenced in a study of cytomegalovirus exposure and HLA in healthy donors. It was with 60 Vbeta and 13 Jbeta primers that the PCR ran. Assay: immunoSEQ multiplex PCR; the TCRdb copy retains only in-frame clones and omits some. The sample shows approximately 55,000 clones, around 81% of them seen only once. Sequenced: PBMCs. The source is a boy aged 5-17 years in good health and CMV-seropositive.

The gene calls are TRBV18 and TRBJ2-1; D is possibly TRBD2 (5 bases). Trimming took 4 bases from V and 8 from J, leaving 15 bases between them. CDR3 length equals 14 residues. Germline CDR1 is KGHSH and CDR2 is LQKENI. CDR3: CASSRSYDSDEQFF. DNA of the CDR3: TGTGCCAGCTCACGGTCGTATGATAGCGATGAGCAGTTCTTC. The whole variable domain, filled in from reference TRBV18 and TRBJ2-1, reads NAGVMQNPRHLVRRRGQEARLRCSPMKGHSHVYWYRQLPEEGLKFMVYLQKENIIDESGMPKERFSAEFPKEGPSILRIQQVVRGDSAAYFCASSRSYDSDEQFFGPGTRLTVL.

Details on this clone: Its ends do not fully match the called genes, so a read error is possible. The sample contains more than one DNA sequence encoding this CDR3. The chain employs TRBV7-3 and TRBJ2-2; 7 positions agree with TRBD2. The CDR3 has 15 residues. Germline CDR1 is SGHTA and CDR2 is FQGTGA. The CDR3 DNA reads TGTGCCAGCAGCTTAACCGGGGGGAACACCGGGGAGCTATTTTTT. Protein product: CASSLTGGNTGELFF. Full variable domain (remainder filled in from reference TRBV7-3 and TRBJ2-2): GAGVSQTPSNKVTEKGKYVELRCDPISGHTALYWYRQSLGQGPEFLIYFQGTGAADDSGLPNDRFFAVRPEGSVSTLKIQRTERGDSAVYLCASSLTGGNTGELFFGEGSRLTVL.

This clone was recorded only once. J is TRBJ1-1 and V is TRBV5-5, with D possibly TRBD1 on 5 matching bases. Between the trimmed V and J ends, which lost 2 bases and 3 bases, there was a span of 11 bases. The CDR3 consists of 14 residues. Germline CDR1 reads SGHKS; CDR2 reads YYEKEE (reference sequence). The CDR3 coding sequence is TGTGCCAGCAGCTTTTGGCGGGGGGACACTGAAGCTTTCTTT. Its protein product is CASSFWRGDTEAFF.

This rearrangement joins TRBV4-2 to TRBJ1-1; 9 positions agree with TRBD1. V dropped 0 bases and J dropped 5; count of bases not matched to a gene: 4. Per the germline V gene, CDR1 is LGHNA and CDR2 is YNFKEQ. CDR3 size: 15 residues. DNA of the CDR3: TGTGCCAGCAGCCAAGAGACGACAGGGGGGACTGAAGCTTTCTTT. Residues: CASSQETTGGTEAFF.

DNA for the CDR3: TGTGCCAGCAGCTACGACAGGGGCCCCTATGGCTACACCTTC. This gives the protein CASSYDRGPYGYTF. This chain links TRBV5-5 with TRBJ1-2; 8 bases fit TRBD1. The CDR3 is 14 amino acids. V trimming: 3 bases; J trimming: 4 bases; junction bases outside the gene matches: 5. Germline V gives CDR1 SGHKS, CDR2 YYEKEE (reference sequence). The whole variable domain, remainder taken from reference TRBV5-5 and TRBJ1-2, is DAGVTQSPTHLIKTRGQQVTLRCSPISGHKSVSWYQQVLGQGPQFIFQYYEKEERGRGNFPDRFSARQFPNYSSELNVNALLLGDSALYLCASSYDRGPYGYTFGSGTRLTVV.

The chain carries TRBV5-6 and TRBJ2-7, with 7 bases matching TRBD1. CDR3 size: 13 residues. Germline V gene sequence: CDR1 SGHDT, CDR2 YYEEEE. V shed 4 bases and J 6 bases; nucleotides not matched to a gene: 7. CDR3 nucleotide sequence: TGTGCCAGCAGCACCCGGACAGGACTCGAGCAGTACTTC. Its protein is CASSTRTGLEQYF.

CDR3 residues: CASSLGRLNTGELFF. DNA for the CDR3: TGCGCCAGCAGCTTGGGCAGGTTGAACACCGGGGAGCTGTTTTTT. The chain combines TRBV5-1 with TRBJ2-2; D unresolved. The CDR3 covers 15 residues. Germline CDR1 is SGHRS and CDR2 is YFSETQ. V was cut by 0 bases and J by 1 base, with 7 bases left in between.

The chain combines TRBV15 with TRBJ1-2; D unresolved. The V and J ends lost 0 bases and 8 bases respectively, with 10 bases between them. Looked up from germline, CDR1 is LNHNV and CDR2 is YYDKDF (reference sequence). The CDR3 runs to 13 residues. The CDR3 DNA sequence: TGTGCCACCAGCAGAGAGAGGGTAGGGGGCTACACCTTC. This encodes CATSRERVGGYTF.

This chain links TRBV4-2 with TRBJ1-5; D ambiguous. With 1 base removed from V and 0 bases from J, the gap between germline ends came to 7 bases. CDR1 and CDR2 (germline): LGHNA, YNFKEQ. This CDR3 is 15 amino acids long. CDR3 residues: CASSQVGDSNQPQHF. CDR3 bases: TGTGCCAGCAGCCAAGTCGGAGATAGCAATCAGCCCCAGCATTTT.

The chain is built from TRBV6-1 and TRBJ2-7, with 8 bases matching TRBD2. V shed 3 bases, J shed 0 bases, and the junction held 13 bases outside the gene matches. The germline CDR1 and CDR2 sequences are MNHNS and SASEGT. CDR3 length: 18 residues. CDR3 region: CASSDPWAAGVGSYEQYF. The CDR3 DNA reads TGTGCCAGCAGTGACCCCTGGGCAGCGGGGGTGGGCTCCTACGAGCAGTACTTC.

This chain connects TRBV15 to TRBJ2-1; the match to TRBD1 covers 9 bases. From germline, CDR1 is LNHNV and CDR2 YYDKDF (reference sequence). Losses at the gene ends were 1 base for V and 8 bases for J; bases not matched to a gene: 12. This CDR3 is 17 amino acids long. CDR3 sequence reads: CATSRAPQGAFMDEQFF. The CDR3 DNA is TGTGCCACCAGCAGAGCTCCACAGGGGGCTTTCATGGATGAGCAGTTCTTC.

This clone was seen a few times. This chain links TRBV4-2 with TRBJ2-3; D might be TRBD2 (7 bases). This CDR3 has 15 residues. V lost 0 bases and J 3 bases, leaving 10 bases between the germline ends. The germline V gene has CDR1 LGHNA and CDR2 YNFKEQ. The chain's CDR3 is CASSQEGGPTDTQYF. CDR3 coding DNA: TGTGCCAGCAGCCAAGAGGGGGGGCCAACAGATACGCAGTATTTT.

This sequence joins TRBV14 and TRBJ2-2; D might be TRBD2 (5 bases). CDR1 is SGHDN, CDR2 FVKESK, per germline. The CDR3 sequence is 17 residues long. The V and J ends lost 0 bases and 8 bases respectively, with 19 bases between them. In nucleotides, the CDR3 is TGTGCCAGCAGCCAAGATCTCGTTGCCGGGGTAACGGGGGAGCTGTTTTTT. This gives the protein CASSQDLVAGVTGELFF. Full variable domain (missing parts from reference TRBV14 and TRBJ2-2): EAGVTQFPSHSVIEKGQTVTLRCDPISGHDNLYWYRRVMGKEIKFLLHFVKESKQDESGMPNNRFLAERTGGTYSTLKVQPAELEDSGVYFCASSQDLVAGVTGELFFGEGSRLTVL.

This clone was picked up one time. The genes are TRBV7-6 and TRBJ1-1; 7 nucleotides agree with TRBD1. Unmatched junction bases numbered 15, after V lost 5 bases and J lost 0 bases. This CDR3 has 18 residues. CDR1 and CDR2 from the germline V gene are SGHVS and FNYEAQ. CDR3 bases: TGTGCCAGCAGCCCCGAGCCGGACAGGACCCTCATGAACACTGAAGCTTTCTTT. It is translated as CASSPEPDRTLMNTEAFF.

This clone was recorded a few times. The rearrangement joins TRBV6-6 to TRBJ1-1; 7 bases map to TRBD1. V dropped 2 bases and J dropped 7; count of bases not matched to a gene: 7. The CDR3 length is 14 residues. The germline CDR1 and CDR2 sequences are MNHNY and SVGAGI (reference sequence). CDR3 protein: CASSYMTGSVEAFF. CDR3 coding DNA: TGTGCCAGCAGTTACATGACAGGGTCGGTTGAAGCTTTCTTT.

This clone was seen just once. The rearrangement links TRBV6-6 to TRBJ2-7, with D uncertain. The CDR3 is 11 amino acids. Trimming cost V 5 bases and J 4 bases, with 6 bases left between them. From germline, CDR1 is MNHNY and CDR2 SVGAGI (reference sequence). CDR3 region: CASSAGYEQYF. CDR3 in DNA: TGTGCCAGCAGTGCCGGTTACGAGCAGTACTTC.

This clone came up a few times. The chain carries TRBV12-5 and TRBJ2-1, with D unresolved. This CDR3 contains 15 residues. Germline V CDR1 and CDR2: LGHNT, FRNRAP. V was clipped by 1 base and J by 0 bases, with 7 bases between them. Written as DNA, the CDR3 is TGTGCTAGTGGTTTGGATTACGGCTCCTACAATGAGCAGTTCTTC. Protein product: CASGLDYGSYNEQFF.

The chain links TRBV5-5 to TRBJ2-7, with a tentative D call TRBD1 (6 bases). In germline, CDR1 is SGHKS, CDR2 YYEKEE (reference sequence). The V end was cut by 6 bases, the J end by 0 bases, with 13 bases between. The CDR3 contains 14 residues. The CDR3 sequence: CASKLTGRSYEQYF. CDR3 in DNA: TGTGCCAGCAAACTGACAGGTCGCTCCTACGAGCAGTACTTC.

The V and J genes are TRBV9 and TRBJ2-7, with 7 bases identical to TRBD2. CDR1 and CDR2 (germline): SGDLS, YYNGEE. V lost 0 bases and J lost 0; bases outside the gene matches: 6. The CDR3 runs to 16 residues. The chain's CDR3 is CASSVGGGPSSYEQYF. CDR3 coding DNA: TGTGCCAGCAGCGTAGGGGGGGGTCCAAGCTCCTACGAGCAGTACTTC. Together with reference TRBV9 and TRBJ2-7, the CDR3 gives the full variable domain: DSGVTQTPKHLITATGQRVTLRCSPRSGDLSVYWYQQSLDQGLQFLIQYYNGEERAKGNILERFSAQQFPDLHSELNLSSLELGDSALYFCASSVGGGPSSYEQYFGPGTRLTVT.

The chain carries TRBV11-2 and TRBJ1-6; D not certain. Germline CDR1 is SGHAT and CDR2 is FQNNGV. This CDR3 contains 14 residues. With 1 base removed from V and 5 bases from J, the gap between germline ends came to 6 bases. The CDR3: CASSLGRDNSPLHF. The DNA for the CDR3 is TGTGCCAGCAGCTTAGGGCGGGATAATTCACCCCTCCACTTT. The whole variable domain, filled in from reference TRBV11-2 and TRBJ1-6, reads EAGVAQSPRYKIIEKRQSVAFWCNPISGHATLYWYQQILGQGPKLLIQFQNNGVVDDSQLPKDRFSAERLKGVDSTLKIQPAKLEDSAVYLCASSLGRDNSPLHFGNGTRLTVT.

The chain has TRBV27 and TRBJ2-1; 8 bases agree with TRBD1. The V segment lost 3 bases and the J segment 8 bases; nucleotides outside the gene matches: 12. The CDR3 totals 16 residues. Germline-derived CDR1 and CDR2 are MNHEY and SMNVEV (reference sequence). Here the CDR3 reads CASSLASGTGTYEQFF. Written as DNA, the CDR3 is TGTGCCAGCAGTTTGGCCTCCGGGACAGGAACGTATGAGCAGTTCTTC.

This clone showed up just once. The rearrangement uses TRBV10-1 and TRBJ1-3; 7 bases agree with TRBD1. J was trimmed by 0 bases and V by 4 bases; bases with no gene match: 12. This CDR3 contains 18 residues. The germline V gene encodes CDR1 WNHNN and CDR2 SYGVQD (reference sequence). CDR3 bases: TGCGCCAGCAGTGTTCTCGGACAGGAGCCTAACTCTGGAAACACCATATATTTT. Translated: CASSVLGQEPNSGNTIYF.

This chain connects TRBV6-5 to TRBJ2-5; D might be TRBD1 (6 bases). The J call is uncertain, as TRBJ2-7 better fits the DNA end. The CDR3 is 16 amino acids. CDR1 and CDR2 (germline): MNHEY, SVGAGI. In DNA, the CDR3 is TGTGCCAGCAGTTACTCGGCAGGGGACCCGTTATACGAGCAGTACTTC. Residues: CASSYSAGDPLYEQYF.